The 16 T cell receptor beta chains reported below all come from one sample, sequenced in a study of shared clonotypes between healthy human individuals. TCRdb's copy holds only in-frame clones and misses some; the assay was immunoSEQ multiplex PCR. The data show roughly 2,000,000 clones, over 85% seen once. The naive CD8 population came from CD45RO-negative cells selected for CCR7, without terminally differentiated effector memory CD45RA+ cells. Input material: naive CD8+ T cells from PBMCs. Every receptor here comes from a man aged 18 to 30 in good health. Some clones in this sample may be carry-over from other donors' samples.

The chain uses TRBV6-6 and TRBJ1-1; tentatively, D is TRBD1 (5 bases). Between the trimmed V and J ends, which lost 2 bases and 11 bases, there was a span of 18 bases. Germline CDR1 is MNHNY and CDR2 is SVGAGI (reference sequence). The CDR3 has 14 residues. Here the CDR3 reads CASSYVGTGGMAFF. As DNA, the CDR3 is TGTGCCAGCAGTTACGTTGGGACGGGAGGGATGGCTTTCTTT.

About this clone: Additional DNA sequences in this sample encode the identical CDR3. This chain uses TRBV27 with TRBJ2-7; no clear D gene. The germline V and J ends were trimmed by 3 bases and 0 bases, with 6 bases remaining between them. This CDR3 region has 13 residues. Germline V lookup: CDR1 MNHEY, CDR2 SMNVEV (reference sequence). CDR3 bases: TGTGCCAGCAGTTTCTCTCGCTCCTACGAGCAGTACTTC. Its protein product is CASSFSRSYEQYF.

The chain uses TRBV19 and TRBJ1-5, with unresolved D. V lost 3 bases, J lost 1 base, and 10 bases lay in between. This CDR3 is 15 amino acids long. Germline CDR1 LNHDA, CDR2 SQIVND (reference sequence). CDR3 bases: TGTGCCAGTAGTATCAGTCAGTCGAGCAATCAGCCCCAGCATTTT. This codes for CASSISQSSNQPQHF.

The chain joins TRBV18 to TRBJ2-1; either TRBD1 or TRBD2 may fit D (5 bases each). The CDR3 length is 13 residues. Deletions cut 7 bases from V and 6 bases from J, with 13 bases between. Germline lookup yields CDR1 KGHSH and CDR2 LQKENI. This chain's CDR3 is CASFTSGPNEQFF. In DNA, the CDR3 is TGTGCCAGCTTTACGTCGGGGCCCAATGAGCAGTTCTTC. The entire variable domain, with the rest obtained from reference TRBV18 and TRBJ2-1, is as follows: NAGVMQNPRHLVRRRGQEARLRCSPMKGHSHVYWYRQLPEEGLKFMVYLQKENIIDESGMPKERFSAEFPKEGPSILRIQQVVRGDSAAYFCASFTSGPNEQFFGPGTRLTVL.

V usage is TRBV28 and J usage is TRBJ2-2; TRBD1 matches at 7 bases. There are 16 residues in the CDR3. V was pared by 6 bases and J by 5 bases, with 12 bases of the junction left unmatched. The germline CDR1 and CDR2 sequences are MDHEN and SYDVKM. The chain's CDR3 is CASSNPDRDRTGELFF. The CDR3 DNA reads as TGTGCCAGCAGCAACCCTGACAGGGATCGAACCGGGGAGCTGTTTTTT.

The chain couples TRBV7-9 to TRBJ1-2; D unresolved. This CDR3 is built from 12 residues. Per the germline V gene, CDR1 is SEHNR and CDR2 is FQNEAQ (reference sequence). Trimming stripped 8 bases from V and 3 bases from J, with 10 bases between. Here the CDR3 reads CASQREDYGYTF. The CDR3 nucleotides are TGTGCCAGCCAAAGGGAGGACTATGGCTACACCTTC.

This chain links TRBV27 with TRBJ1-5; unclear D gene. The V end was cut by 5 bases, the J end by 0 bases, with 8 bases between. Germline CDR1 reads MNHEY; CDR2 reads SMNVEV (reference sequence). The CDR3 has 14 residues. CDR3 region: CASSEGYSNQPQHF. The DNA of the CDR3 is TGTGCCAGCAGTGAGGGCTATAGCAATCAGCCCCAGCATTTT.

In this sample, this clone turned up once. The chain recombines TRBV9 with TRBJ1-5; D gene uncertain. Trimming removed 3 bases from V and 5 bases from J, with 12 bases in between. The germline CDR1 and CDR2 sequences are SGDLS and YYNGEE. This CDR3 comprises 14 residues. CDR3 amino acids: CASSAVDSYQPQHF. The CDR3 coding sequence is TGTGCCAGCAGCGCGGTAGACTCGTATCAGCCCCAGCATTTT. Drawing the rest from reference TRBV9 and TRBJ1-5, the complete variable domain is DSGVTQTPKHLITATGQRVTLRCSPRSGDLSVYWYQQSLDQGLQFLIQYYNGEERAKGNILERFSAQQFPDLHSELNLSSLELGDSALYFCASSAVDSYQPQHFGDGTRLSIL.

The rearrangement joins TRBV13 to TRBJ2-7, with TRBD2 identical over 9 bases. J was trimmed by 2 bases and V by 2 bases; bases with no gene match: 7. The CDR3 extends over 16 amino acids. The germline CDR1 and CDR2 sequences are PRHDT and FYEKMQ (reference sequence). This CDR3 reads CASSLRSGRSPYEQYF. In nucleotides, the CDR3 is TGTGCCAGCAGCTTACGAAGCGGGAGGTCGCCCTACGAGCAGTACTTC.

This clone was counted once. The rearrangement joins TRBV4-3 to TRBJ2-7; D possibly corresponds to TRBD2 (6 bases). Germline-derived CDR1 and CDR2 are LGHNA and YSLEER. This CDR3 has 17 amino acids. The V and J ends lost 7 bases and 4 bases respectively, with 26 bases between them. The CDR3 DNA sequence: TGCGCCAGCACCCTAAAAAGCCGGAGGGAGGTGCGGTACGAGCAGTACTTC. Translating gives CASTLKSRREVRYEQYF.

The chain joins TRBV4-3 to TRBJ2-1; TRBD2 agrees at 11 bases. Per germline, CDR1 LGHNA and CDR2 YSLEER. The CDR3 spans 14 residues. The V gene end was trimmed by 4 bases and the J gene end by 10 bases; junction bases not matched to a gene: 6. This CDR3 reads CASSPTSGREEQFF. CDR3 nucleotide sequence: TGCGCCAGCAGCCCCACTAGCGGGAGAGAGGAGCAGTTCTTC.

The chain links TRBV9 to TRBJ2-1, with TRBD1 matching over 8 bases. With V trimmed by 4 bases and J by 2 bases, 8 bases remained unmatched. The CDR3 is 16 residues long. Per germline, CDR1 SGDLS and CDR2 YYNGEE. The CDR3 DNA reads TGTGCCAGCAGCCCCCGGACAGGGTCCGCCTACAATGAGCAGTTCTTC. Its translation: CASSPRTGSAYNEQFF.

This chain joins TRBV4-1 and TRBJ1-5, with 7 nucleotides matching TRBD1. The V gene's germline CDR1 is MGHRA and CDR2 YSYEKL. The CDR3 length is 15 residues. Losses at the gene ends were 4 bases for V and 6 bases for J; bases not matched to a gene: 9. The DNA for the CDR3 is TGCGCCAGCAGCCCGCACCCCACAGGGGCTCAGCCCCAGCATTTT. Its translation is CASSPHPTGAQPQHF.

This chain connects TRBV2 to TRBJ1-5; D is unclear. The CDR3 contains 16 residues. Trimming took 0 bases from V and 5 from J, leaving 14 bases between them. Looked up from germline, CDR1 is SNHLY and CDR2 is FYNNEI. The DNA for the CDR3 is TGTGCCAGCAGTGAAGCGCTTCCAGAAAGTTATCAGCCCCAGCATTTT. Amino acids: CASSEALPESYQPQHF.

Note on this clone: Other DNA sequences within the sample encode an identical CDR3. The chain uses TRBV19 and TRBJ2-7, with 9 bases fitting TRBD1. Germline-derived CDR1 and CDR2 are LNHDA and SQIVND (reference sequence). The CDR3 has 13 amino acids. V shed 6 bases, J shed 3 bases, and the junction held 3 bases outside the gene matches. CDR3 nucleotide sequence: TGTGCCAGTAGCGAGACAGGGGGCTACGAGCAGTACTTC. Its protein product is CASSETGGYEQYF.

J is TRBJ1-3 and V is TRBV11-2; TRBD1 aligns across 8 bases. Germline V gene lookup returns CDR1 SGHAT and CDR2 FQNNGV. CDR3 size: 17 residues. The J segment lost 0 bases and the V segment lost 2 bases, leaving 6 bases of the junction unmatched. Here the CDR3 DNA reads TGTGCCAGCAGCTTAAGACAGGGGCCGAGCTCTGGAAACACCATATATTTT. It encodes CASSLRQGPSSGNTIYF.